This T cell receptor (beta chain) was retrieved from a study of blood T cell repertoires in COVID-19. Study-wide background: Acute and convalescent COVID-19 samples came from the United States, Italy and Spain. From T cells, B-cell-depleted T cells, or PBMCs came the material, which was cDNA or gDNA.

During active infection, Seattle patients enrolled and were then monitored through disease. Note on this clone: This same CDR3 is encoded by further DNA sequences in the sample.

In the study's own analysis: The assay estimated nucleated cells by amplifying reference gene primers. Libraries were prepared by immunoSEQ multiplex PCR; TCRdb keeps only in-frame clonotypes and omits some of them. V and J calls and clone size are given by that table; D and trimming were obtained from the DNA. The table has roughly 310,000 clones, 85% to 90% seen once. Germline CDR1 reads MNHEY; CDR2 reads SMNVEV (reference sequence). Trimming removed 3 bases from V and 4 bases from J; junction bases left unmatched: 3. This CDR3 comprises 14 residues. The V and J genes are TRBV27 and TRBJ1-5; TRBD1 matches 7 bases. This clonotype originated in a woman under 40 with COVID-19, enrolled during active disease. Sequencing was carried out using peripheral blood. This CDR3 reads CASSLGTENQPQHF. CDR3 sequence (DNA): TGTGCCAGCAGTTTGGGGACAGAGAATCAGCCCCAGCATTTT.